The subject of this entry is one T cell receptor beta chain. The data originate from a study of blood T cell repertoires in COVID-19. Source study methods: Researchers report that nucleated cell counts were estimated from reference gene primer amplification. Measured with immunoSEQ multiplex PCR; TCRdb has only the in-frame clones, and not every one. The V and J calls and clone size come from that table; D and trimming were worked out from the DNA. The sample has approximately 310,000 clones, around 90% seen once. V was clipped by 1 base and J by 3 bases, with 10 bases between them. The CDR3 runs 15 residues. Germline CDR1 reads SGHNT; CDR2 reads YYREEE (reference sequence).

The receptor was isolated from a middle-aged man with active or convalescent COVID-19. The sequencing input was peripheral blood. V gene TRBV5-4 combines with J gene TRBJ2-2; a weak D match, TRBD1 (6 bases). The CDR3 DNA reads as TGTGCCAGCAGCTTGAGCGCAGGGGACACCGGGGAGCTGTTTTTT. Its protein product is CASSLSAGDTGELFF.